One and the same sample provided the 7 T cell receptor beta chains below, sequenced in a study of blood T cell repertoires in COVID-19 (dated by TCRdb to about 2020). Library method: the immunoSEQ multiplex PCR assay. In TCRdb, the immuneACCESS table is reduced to in-frame sequences with V and J assigned. These tables do not hold every clone; where another copy was compared, an unresolved V gene accounts for under half, and the others remain unexplained. The sample table contains 200,000 to 250,000 clones; only one count was recorded for about 87% of them. The ten largest clones take up about 3% of the sample. Sequencing used peripheral blood. The receptors were gathered from a man in his fifties or sixties with acute or convalescent COVID-19.

The rearrangement uses TRBV7-9 and TRBJ2-7, with TRBD1 as a possible D gene (5 bases). CDR1 and CDR2 from the germline V gene are SEHNR and FQNEAQ (reference sequence). Trimming took 2 bases from V and 2 from J, leaving 13 bases between them. CDR3 size: 15 residues. DNA of the CDR3: TGTGCCAGCAGCTTACCCCAGGGTAGCCCCTACGAGCAGTACTTC. Protein product: CASSLPQGSPYEQYF.

V is TRBV11-2 and J is TRBJ1-1; D perhaps matches TRBD1 (5 bases). The CDR3 sequence is 10 residues long. The V end was cut by 10 bases, the J end by 6 bases, with 9 bases between. CDR1 and CDR2 from the germline V gene are SGHAT and FQNNGV. The CDR3, as DNA: TGTGCCACAGGGAAGCCTGAAGCTTTCTTT. Its protein product is CATGKPEAFF.

Only a few counts were recorded for this clone. V is TRBV4-1 and J is TRBJ1-2; tentatively, D is TRBD1 (5 bases). CDR3 length: 12 amino acids. V was shortened by 2 bases and J by 4 bases, with 5 bases between the two germline ends. Germline-derived CDR1 and CDR2 are MGHRA and YSYEKL. The CDR3 spells CASSQQGYGYTF. For the CDR3, the DNA is TGCGCCAGCAGCCAACAGGGCTATGGCTACACCTTC.

This rearrangement joins TRBV7-7 to TRBJ2-7, with 13 bases lining up with TRBD2. CDR1 is SSHAT, CDR2 FNYEAQ, per germline (reference sequence). The CDR3 has 18 residues. Germline trimming cut 1 base from V and 3 bases from J; bases unmatched to any gene: 9. The CDR3 loop is CASSLGGRGTSGVYEQYF. The CDR3 region has the DNA TGTGCCAGCAGCTTAGGGGGCAGGGGGACTAGCGGGGTCTACGAGCAGTACTTC.

CDR3 residues: CASSSNEQYF. Here the CDR3 DNA reads TGTGCCAGCAGCTCTAACGAGCAGTACTTC. The chain employs TRBV2 and TRBJ2-7; D call uncertain. Looked up from germline, CDR1 is SNHLY and CDR2 is FYNNEI. The V end lost 6 bases, the J end lost 5 bases, and 5 bases lay between the germline ends. CDR3 length equals 10 residues.

V usage is TRBV6-1 and J usage is TRBJ1-1; unclear D gene. Trimming stripped 1 base from V and 5 bases from J, with 17 bases between. The germline CDR1 and CDR2 sequences are MNHNS and SASEGT. The CDR3 sequence is 16 residues long. The CDR3 coding sequence is TGTGCCAGCAGTGAAGATTTAAGGACTCGAGGGACTGAAGCTTTCTTT. This gives the protein CASSEDLRTRGTEAFF.

This clone was counted only a few times. The chain is built from TRBV9 and TRBJ2-1, with D perhaps matching TRBD2 (7 bases). CDR1 is SGDLS and CDR2 is YYNGEE in the germline V gene. The V end was cut by 0 bases, the J end by 7 bases, with 20 bases between. CDR3 size: 17 residues. The CDR3 region is CASSVERGGLTLNEQFF. CDR3 nucleotides: TGTGCCAGCAGCGTAGAGAGGGGGGGCCTGACGTTGAATGAGCAGTTCTTC. Together with reference TRBV9 and TRBJ2-1, the CDR3 gives the full variable domain: DSGVTQTPKHLITATGQRVTLRCSPRSGDLSVYWYQQSLDQGLQFLIQYYNGEERAKGNILERFSAQQFPDLHSELNLSSLELGDSALYFCASSVERGGLTLNEQFFGPGTRLTVL.